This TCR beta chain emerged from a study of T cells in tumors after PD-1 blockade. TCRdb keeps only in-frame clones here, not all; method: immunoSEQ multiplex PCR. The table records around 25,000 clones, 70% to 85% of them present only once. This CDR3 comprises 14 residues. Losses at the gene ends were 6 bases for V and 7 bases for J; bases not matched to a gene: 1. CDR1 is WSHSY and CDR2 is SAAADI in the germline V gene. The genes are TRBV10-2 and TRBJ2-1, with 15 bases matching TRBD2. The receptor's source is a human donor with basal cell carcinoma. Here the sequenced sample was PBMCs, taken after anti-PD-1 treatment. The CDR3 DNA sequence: TGCGCCAGCAGAGGACTAGCGGGGGGGAATGAGCAGTTCTTC. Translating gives CASRGLAGGNEQFF.